Each of the 5 T cell receptor beta chains below was sequenced from the same sample in a study of shared clonotypes between healthy human individuals. Profiling relied on immunoSEQ multiplex PCR, and the TCRdb table lists in-frame clones only, not all of them. The sample contains roughly 2.1 million clones, 90% to 95% of which appear only once. Naive CD8 cells lacked CD45RO and underwent positive selection for CCR7, leaving out terminally differentiated effector memory CD45RA+ cells. Sequencing used naive CD8+ T cells from PBMCs. These receptors came from a young man in good health. Some clones in this sample may be carry-over from other donors' samples.

This clone came up a few times. The sample has other DNA sequences that encode this CDR3 too. This rearrangement joins TRBV29-1 to TRBJ2-1; 8 positions match TRBD2. In germline, CDR1 is SQVTM, CDR2 ANQGSEA. V lost 1 base to trimming and J lost 0 bases; unmatched junction nucleotides: 2. The CDR3 is 15 residues long. CDR3 amino acids: CSVEGGRSSYNEQFF. DNA for the CDR3: TGCAGCGTTGAAGGCGGGAGGAGCTCCTACAATGAGCAGTTCTTC.

The chain is built from TRBV4-1 and TRBJ2-1; 11 bases match TRBD2. V trimming: 1 base; J trimming: 5 bases; junction bases outside the gene matches: 10. The CDR3 loop spans 18 amino acids. Germline lookup yields CDR1 MGHRA and CDR2 YSYEKL. CDR3 protein: CASSQGLLAGAGNNEQFF. The CDR3 nucleotides are TGCGCCAGCAGCCAAGGATTACTAGCGGGAGCCGGAAACAATGAGCAGTTCTTC.

The V call is TRBV7-9, the J call TRBJ2-5, with unresolved D. The J call may be incorrect, as the DNA end agrees better with TRBJ2-7. Germline V gives CDR1 SEHNR, CDR2 FQNEAQ (reference sequence). The CDR3 runs to 14 residues. CDR3 nucleotides: TGTGCCAGCAGCTTAGGGGTTAGCAGTTACGAGCAGTACTTC. Translated: CASSLGVSSYEQYF.

The genes are TRBV13 and TRBJ1-1; D uncertain. The CDR3 is made up of 10 amino acids. The germline V gene encodes CDR1 PRHDT and CDR2 FYEKMQ (reference sequence). Between the trimmed V and J ends, which lost 4 bases and 6 bases, there was a span of 3 bases. CDR3 residues: CASSSSEAFF. In DNA, the CDR3 is TGTGCCAGCAGCTCCTCTGAAGCTTTCTTT.

V usage is TRBV28 and J usage is TRBJ2-7; no firm D call. CDR1 is MDHEN, CDR2 SYDVKM, per germline. Trimming left V 5 bases short and J 6 bases short, with 20 bases between. The CDR3 is made up of 15 amino acids. CDR3 sequence: CASSGTPHEAREQYF. CDR3 sequence (DNA): TGTGCCAGCAGTGGAACCCCCCACGAGGCCCGCGAGCAGTACTTC.